This TCR beta chain was identified during a study of blood T cell repertoires in COVID-19. On the study more broadly: The study drew acute and convalescent COVID-19 samples from the United States, Italy and Spain.

There are a few counts of this clone. The V gene end was trimmed by 8 bases and the J gene end by 6 bases; junction bases not matched to a gene: 3. Germline CDR1 reads MNHEY; CDR2 reads SVGAGI. The CDR3 is made up of 12 amino acids. Original analysis: The authors estimated nucleated cell counts from reference gene primer amplification. Measured with immunoSEQ multiplex PCR; TCRdb has only the in-frame clones, and not every one. V, J and clone size derive from that table, while D and trimming were established from the DNA sequence. The sample holds about 220,000 clones; more than 65% are singletons and the top ten take around 3.1%.

Sequenced sample: peripheral blood. The TCR sequence derives from a woman aged 30 to 39 who had recovered from COVID-19. This chain uses TRBV6-5 with TRBJ1-5; 8 nucleotides align to TRBD1. The CDR3 DNA reads as TGTGCCAGCGGGCAGGGGGCTCAGCCCCAGCATTTT. Translating gives CASGQGAQPQHF.